The present entry profiles one T cell receptor (beta chain) with its context. The data belong to a study of blood T cell repertoires in COVID-19. Overall study context: Researchers got acute and convalescent COVID-19 samples from the United States, Italy and Spain. T cells, B-cell-depleted T cells, or PBMCs supplied cDNA or gDNA.

Authors' analysis steps: How many nucleated cells were present was estimated from reference gene primer amplification. Data came from immunoSEQ multiplex PCR; TCRdb stores just in-frame clones and leaves some out. That table is the source of V, J and clone size, and D and trimming were worked out from the DNA. The sample lists over 200,000 clones, 89% occurring once. Germline V CDR1 and CDR2: GTSNPN, SVGIG (reference sequence). Trimming cost V 0 bases and J 1 base, with 6 bases left between them. The CDR3 consists of 14 residues. The rearrangement links TRBV30 to TRBJ2-2; D uncertain. Material for sequencing was peripheral blood. The TCR was taken from a woman in her 40s with acute or convalescent COVID-19. The CDR3 sequence: CAWSVVVNTGELFF. CDR3 DNA: TGTGCCTGGAGTGTAGTAGTGAACACCGGGGAGCTGTTTTTT.